The present T cell receptor (beta chain) was sequenced within a study of T cell responses to AZD1222 COVID-19 vaccine. A note on this clone: Its target is not known.

Study-wide points: Most donors were white British and more were female, and clonal diversity was possibly underestimated. Reportedly, close to half of spike-specific TCRs are directed against unmutated variant regions.

Trimming left V 5 bases short and J 4 bases short, with 19 bases between. The CDR3 has 17 amino acids. The assay was immunoSEQ multiplex PCR, and TCRdb's table has in-frame clones only and misses some. The sample carries tens of thousands of clones, approximately 92% recorded once. The receptor comes from an adult in good health. The source material was peripheral blood, sampled on day 0 of AZD1222 vaccination. This rearrangement joins TRBV5-3 to TRBJ2-6; D could derive from TRBD1 or TRBD2 (5 bases each). TRBV5-3 counts as an open reading frame of uncertain function. The CDR3 sequence is CARRRTKGTQGANVLTF. CDR3 bases: TGTGCCAGAAGGCGAACAAAAGGGACCCAAGGGGCCAACGTCCTGACTTTC.